This record concerns one T cell receptor beta chain sequence. This entry is derived from a study of blood T cell repertoires in COVID-19. About the study: T cells, B-cell-depleted T cells, or PBMCs supplied cDNA or gDNA.

The repertoire was sequenced with immunoSEQ multiplex PCR; TCRdb's copy has only in-frame clones and lacks some. The sample yields about 150,000 clones, under 90% seen once. The CDR3 is made up of 15 amino acids. Germline V gives CDR1 LNHDA, CDR2 SQIVND (reference sequence). V gave up 3 bases and J gave up 0 bases, with 8 bases separating them. The sequenced sample was peripheral blood. This TCR derives from a man between 60 and 75 years old with acute or convalescent COVID-19. The gene calls are TRBV19 and TRBJ2-2; maybe TRBD2 (6 bases). CDR3 region: CASSIGEANTGELFF. The CDR3 DNA sequence: TGTGCCAGTAGTATTGGGGAGGCGAACACCGGGGAGCTGTTTTTT.